Presented here are 4 T cell receptor beta chains from one specimen sequenced in a study of metastatic and nonmetastatic thyroid tumors. TCRdb reassembled clones from the PCR reads with MiXCR. The table shows around 35,000 clones, with 16% occurring only once. All patients were treatment-naive before thyroid surgery. Sequencing was carried out using blood. The receptors derive from a female donor with papillary thyroid cancer or a benign thyroid nodule (not recorded which). Some clones in this sample may be carry-over from other donors' samples.

This clone was observed at least ten times. The V gene is TRBV27, the J gene TRBJ2-7; the match to TRBD2 covers 13 bases. CDR1 and CDR2 from the germline V gene are MNHEY and SMNVEV (reference sequence). V shed 4 bases and J 9 bases; nucleotides not matched to a gene: 12. CDR3 length equals 16 residues. The CDR3 here is CASSYTGLAGPNLQYF. In DNA form, the CDR3 reads TGTGCCAGCAGTTACACGGGACTAGCGGGACCAAACTTGCAGTACTTC.

This clone came up many times. This sequence joins TRBV30 and TRBJ2-3; D perhaps matches TRBD1 (5 bases). The CDR3 length is 12 residues. Germline lookup yields CDR1 GTSNPN and CDR2 SVGIG (reference sequence). Trimming removed 5 bases at V and 6 bases at J, with 12 bases between. This CDR3 reads CAWVGRWDTQYF. DNA of the CDR3: TGTGCCTGGGTGGGGCGGTGGGATACGCAGTATTTT.

Many counts were recorded for this clone. This chain connects TRBV7-3 to TRBJ2-3, with 8 bases fitting TRBD2. V shed 1 base and J 3 bases; nucleotides not matched to a gene: 3. CDR1 is SGHTA and CDR2 is FQGTGA in the germline V gene. This CDR3 comprises 15 residues. CDR3 region: CASSLKKRETDTQYF. In nucleotides, the CDR3 is TGTGCCAGCAGCTTAAAGAAGCGGGAGACAGATACGCAGTATTTT.

This clone came up a few times. Other DNA sequences in the sample encode the same CDR3. CDR3 nucleotides: TGTGCCAGCAGCAGAGGGACAGGGGCCTTAGGCGAGCAGTACTTC. Protein sequence: CASSRGTGALGEQYF. The chain combines TRBV5-6 with TRBJ2-7; 10 bases line up with TRBD1. The V segment lost 4 bases and the J segment 6 bases; nucleotides outside the gene matches: 10. This CDR3 is 15 amino acids long. Germline-derived CDR1 and CDR2 are SGHDT and YYEEEE.